The 24 T cell receptor beta chains below all came from one sample that was sequenced in a study of shared clonotypes between healthy human individuals. Assay used: immunoSEQ multiplex PCR; TCRdb lists only in-frame clones, some missing. There are fewer than 500,000 clones in the sample; 60% to 80% occur only once, and 9.5% to 15% lies in the top ten. The sample consisted of PBMCs. Source of these receptors: a woman in her thirties or forties in good health. Some clones in this sample may be carry-over from other donors' samples.

The genes are TRBV2 and TRBJ2-5; D might be TRBD1 (6 bases). The germline V gene encodes CDR1 SNHLY and CDR2 FYNNEI. The CDR3 has 12 amino acids. V lost 7 bases and J 5 bases, leaving 11 bases between the germline ends. The CDR3 sequence: CASMSRGETQYF. The DNA of the CDR3 is TGTGCCAGCATGAGTAGGGGGGAGACCCAGTACTTC.

The rearrangement links TRBV6-1 to TRBJ1-6; 8 positions match TRBD1. V was pared by 7 bases and J by 5 bases, with 7 bases of the junction left unmatched. The length of the CDR3 is 15 residues. Germline V gene lookup returns CDR1 MNHNS and CDR2 SASEGT. The CDR3 DNA reads as TGTGCCAGCAACACGATGACAGGGGATAATTCACCCCTCCACTTT. Translated, it gives CASNTMTGDNSPLHF.

The rearrangement joins TRBV6-1 to TRBJ2-1; 8 nucleotides match TRBD2. V was clipped by 2 bases and J by 0 bases; unmatched bases: 3. The CDR3 length is 16 residues. Germline assignment: CDR1 MNHNS and CDR2 SASEGT. The CDR3 sequence is CASSESGGSSYNEQFF. The CDR3, as DNA: TGTGCCAGCAGTGAATCGGGAGGGAGCTCCTACAATGAGCAGTTCTTC.

The chain employs TRBV6-1 and TRBJ2-3, with D uncertain. The CDR3 loop spans 15 amino acids. The germline V gene has CDR1 MNHNS and CDR2 SASEGT. V dropped 9 bases and J dropped 0 bases, with 16 bases sitting between them. The CDR3, as DNA: TGTGCCAGTGCCCCCTACATGGCCAGCACAGATACGCAGTATTTT. Its protein product is CASAPYMASTDTQYF.

The V gene is TRBV6-1, the J gene TRBJ2-2, with TRBD1 matching 7 bases. The CDR3 consists of 15 residues. The V segment lost 4 bases and the J segment 4 bases; nucleotides outside the gene matches: 6. The germline gives CDR1 MNHNS, CDR2 SASEGT. CDR3 sequence: CASSAGTDSTGELFF. CDR3 coding DNA: TGTGCCAGCAGTGCCGGGACAGATTCCACCGGGGAGCTGTTTTTT.

The chain has TRBV28 and TRBJ2-7, with 10 positions matching TRBD2. V gave up 6 bases and J gave up 4 bases; unmatched junction bases: 9. Germline V gives CDR1 MDHEN, CDR2 SYDVKM. The CDR3 contains 15 residues. This chain's CDR3 is CASSSPAGGQYEQYF. DNA for the CDR3: TGTGCCAGCAGCTCGCCAGCGGGAGGGCAGTACGAGCAGTACTTC.

The chain couples TRBV5-1 to TRBJ1-1; TRBD1 is a possible D gene (6 bases). Trimming shortened V by 0 bases and J by 4 bases, and 13 bases separated the two germline ends. This CDR3 contains 15 residues. Germline lookup yields CDR1 SGHRS and CDR2 YFSETQ. The CDR3 spells CASSLGPQGSTEAFF. CDR3 DNA sequence: TGCGCCAGCAGCTTGGGACCACAGGGCAGCACTGAAGCTTTCTTT.

This chain connects TRBV4-2 to TRBJ2-5; 12 bases line up with TRBD2. The germline CDR1 and CDR2 sequences are LGHNA and YNFKEQ. The CDR3 is made up of 16 amino acids. J lost 3 bases, V lost 5 bases, and 7 bases had no gene match. CDR3 DNA sequence: TGTGCCAGCAGCTTAAGCGGACTAGCGGGAAAAGAGACCCAGTACTTC. This encodes CASSLSGLAGKETQYF.

The V gene is TRBV6-5, the J gene TRBJ2-6; D unclear. The CDR3 covers 14 residues. Germline lookup yields CDR1 MNHEY and CDR2 SVGAGI. The germline V and J ends were trimmed by 6 bases and 1 base, with 7 bases remaining between them. As DNA, the CDR3 is TGTGCCAGCAGACTTGAATCTGGGGCCAACGTCCTGACTTTC. Translated: CASRLESGANVLTF.

This clone was found a few times. The chain employs TRBV19 and TRBJ1-1; TRBD1 might be the D (6 bases). The CDR3 extends over 15 amino acids. The germline gives CDR1 LNHDA, CDR2 SQIVND (reference sequence). Between the trimmed V and J ends, which lost 7 bases and 4 bases, there was a span of 19 bases. The CDR3 region is CASIGRAGAGTEAFF. CDR3 nucleotides: TGTGCCAGTATCGGCAGAGCAGGGGCTGGCACTGAAGCTTTCTTT.

The chain has TRBV28 and TRBJ2-7; D call uncertain. The CDR3 loop spans 15 amino acids. CDR1 MDHEN and CDR2 SYDVKM come from the germline V gene. The V end was cut by 6 bases, the J end by 5 bases, with 20 bases between. The DNA of the CDR3 is TGTGCCAGCAGCCTCCCTGGTTCCAGCATCAACGAGCAGTACTTC. Translation gives CASSLPGSSINEQYF. Full variable domain (outside the CDR3, taken from reference TRBV28 and TRBJ2-7): DVKVTQSSRYLVKRTGEKVFLECVQDMDHENMFWYRQDPGLGLRLIYFSYDVKMKEKGDIPEGYSVSREKKERFSLILESASTNQTSMYLCASSLPGSSINEQYFGPGTRLTVT.

This chain uses TRBV5-5 with TRBJ2-6; D is uncertain. Germline V lookup: CDR1 SGHKS, CDR2 YYEKEE (reference sequence). With 0 bases removed from V and 0 bases from J, the gap between germline ends came to 4 bases. This CDR3 spans 15 amino acids. CDR3 residues: CASSLAHSGANVLTF. The DNA of the CDR3 is TGTGCCAGCAGCTTGGCCCACTCTGGGGCCAACGTCCTGACTTTC.

J is TRBJ1-6 and V is TRBV6-6; D not certain. The CDR3 is 16 amino acids. Per germline, CDR1 MNHNY and CDR2 SVGAGI (reference sequence). The V and J ends lost 0 bases and 6 bases respectively, with 12 bases between them. CDR3 loop: CASSYSFLYSNSPLHF. The CDR3 region has the DNA TGTGCCAGCAGTTACTCGTTCCTTTACTCTAATTCACCCCTCCACTTT.

The CDR3 reads CATSLGQGEETQYF. The DNA for the CDR3 is TGTGCCACCAGCCTGGGACAGGGTGAGGAGACCCAGTACTTC. The chain links TRBV15 to TRBJ2-5; 9 nucleotides align to TRBD1. The V segment lost 5 bases and the J segment 5 bases; nucleotides outside the gene matches: 6. CDR3 length equals 14 residues. Germline V gene data show CDR1 as LNHNV and CDR2 as YYDKDF (reference sequence).

As regards this clone: A much larger clonotype is one base distant, so this may be a read error. V gene TRBV10-1 combines with J gene TRBJ1-1; D not resolved. The CDR3 runs 13 residues. CDR1 WNHNN and CDR2 SYGVQD come from the germline V gene (reference sequence). The CDR3 protein is CASMGGANTEASF. CDR3 bases: TGCGCCAGCATGGGAGGTGCAAACACTGAAGCTTCCTTT.

The chain joins TRBV6-6 to TRBJ2-7; weak D call: TRBD1 (6 bases). Between the trimmed V and J ends, which lost 4 bases and 2 bases, there was a span of 9 bases. Germline assignment: CDR1 MNHNY and CDR2 SVGAGI (reference sequence). The CDR3 loop spans 13 amino acids. The CDR3 DNA reads as TGTGCCAGCAGTTTTGGGGGCCCCTACGAGCAGTACTTC. This sequence encodes CASSFGGPYEQYF.

V usage is TRBV5-1 and J usage is TRBJ2-7, with a possible D match to TRBD2 (5 bases). Germline V gene sequence: CDR1 SGHRS, CDR2 YFSETQ. The CDR3 spans 13 residues. V was trimmed by 4 bases and J by 6 bases, leaving 14 bases between them. This chain's CDR3 is CASSEGHPGEQYF. The CDR3 coding sequence is TGCGCCAGCAGCGAGGGCCATCCGGGCGAGCAGTACTTC.

The chain combines TRBV15 with TRBJ2-1, with D tentatively TRBD2 (5 bases). The V end lost 0 bases, the J end lost 8 bases, and 17 bases lay between the germline ends. CDR1 LNHNV and CDR2 YYDKDF come from the germline V gene (reference sequence). CDR3 size: 16 residues. CDR3 loop: CATSREASGGWDEQFF. For the CDR3, the DNA is TGTGCCACCAGCAGAGAGGCAAGTGGCGGGTGGGATGAGCAGTTCTTC.

DNA for the CDR3: TGTGCCAGCAGTTCCACCGGACTAGGTTTATACGAGCAGTACTTC. Translated: CASSSTGLGLYEQYF. The V gene is TRBV28, the J gene TRBJ2-5, with TRBD2 identical over 7 bases. With the DNA end fitting TRBJ2-7 better, the J assignment may be wrong. This CDR3 is 15 amino acids long. Germline V gene sequence: CDR1 MDHEN, CDR2 SYDVKM.

This clone was observed a few times. As DNA, the CDR3 is TGTGCCAGCAGCACCCGACAGACTGAAAAACTGTTTTTT. It yields the protein CASSTRQTEKLFF. This chain links TRBV5-4 with TRBJ1-4; weak D call: TRBD1 (5 bases). The CDR3 runs to 13 residues. The V and J ends lost 4 bases and 7 bases respectively, with 11 bases between them. Germline CDR1 SGHNT, CDR2 YYREEE (reference sequence).

V and J are TRBV11-3 and TRBJ2-7, with 9 bases aligning to TRBD2. There are 14 residues in the CDR3. V trimming: 7 bases; J trimming: 4 bases; junction bases outside the gene matches: 8. Germline V gives CDR1 SGHNT, CDR2 YENEEA. CDR3 coding DNA: TGTGCCAGCACCTTGTATAGCGGGAGTTACGAGCAGTACTTC. Protein product: CASTLYSGSYEQYF.

The gene calls are TRBV7-9 and TRBJ2-1; TRBD2 matches 9 bases. Germline trimming cut 1 base from V and 2 bases from J; bases unmatched to any gene: 3. This CDR3 is 16 amino acids long. Germline V gives CDR1 SEHNR, CDR2 FQNEAQ (reference sequence). The CDR3 reads CASSLEGGRAYNEQFF. In DNA form, the CDR3 reads TGTGCCAGCAGCTTAGAGGGCGGGAGGGCCTACAATGAGCAGTTCTTC.

As concerns this clone: Distinct nucleotide sequences in the sample also encode this CDR3. This sequence joins TRBV18 and TRBJ2-3; D call uncertain. With 1 base removed from V and 0 bases from J, the gap between germline ends came to 5 bases. This CDR3 comprises 14 residues. Germline V gene lookup returns CDR1 KGHSH and CDR2 LQKENI. The CDR3 nucleotides are TGTGCCAGCTCACCACGGCGTAGCACAGATACGCAGTATTTT. It specifies CASSPRRSTDTQYF.

The CDR3 bases are TGCGCCAGCACGAAGGGGGGGATGAACACTGAAGCTTTCTTT. It translates to CASTKGGMNTEAFF. V usage is TRBV10-2 and J usage is TRBJ1-1, with TRBD1 as a possible D gene (6 bases). Trimming left V 7 bases short and J 0 bases short, with 12 bases between. This CDR3 spans 14 amino acids. CDR1 is WSHSY and CDR2 is SAAADI in the germline V gene.